A selection of T cell receptor beta chains follows, all from one sample in a study of T-cell reconstitution after alpha-beta-depleted transplantation in children. TCRdb processed the PCR reads anew with MiXCR; each CDR3 protein has one entry. The data show about 870,000 distinct CDR3 sequences, with less than 20% seen just once and about 4.6% held by the top ten. The sample consisted of PBMCs, mostly from graft donor cells, taken 360 days after TCRalphabeta/CD19-depleted stem cell transplant. These receptors were collected from a male patient under 18 who had a stem cell transplant for acute lymphoblastic leukemia, so the T cells may come from the graft donor. Both conserved end residues are part of each CDR3. The order of the fields is clone size, V gene, J gene, D gene, CDR3 DNA, CDR3 protein. D genes are given only for firm matches. Only part of the rows carry a size: once, few, many, or a class if the clone is expanded.

clone_size: -
v_call: TRBV11-2
j_call: TRBJ2-1
d_call: TRBD1
cdr3_nt: TGTGCCAGCAGCTTATCCCGGACAGGGATCGCTAATGAGCAGTTCTTC
cdr3_aa: CASSLSRTGIANEQFF

clone_size: -
v_call: TRBV12-3/TRBV12-4
j_call: TRBJ2-3
d_call: TRBD2
cdr3_nt: TGTGCCTTCAGTTTAGTCTTGACTAGCGGGAGACGGGTAGATACGCAGTATTTT
cdr3_aa: CAFSLVLTSGRRVDTQYF

clone_size: -
v_call: TRBV6-5
j_call: TRBJ1-1
d_call: TRBD1
cdr3_nt: TGTGCCAGCAGTTACTCCTCACAGGGGTACACTGAAGCTTTCTTT
cdr3_aa: CASSYSSQGYTEAFF

clone_size: few
v_call: TRBV20-1
j_call: TRBJ2-7
d_call: -
cdr3_nt: TGCAGTGCTAGAGATCCCGGAAGAGCCACCTACGAGCAGTACTTC
cdr3_aa: CSARDPGRATYEQYF

clone_size: -
v_call: TRBV30
j_call: TRBJ1-5
d_call: -
cdr3_nt: TGTGCCTGGAGTGTACTGAGCAATCAGCCCCAGCATTTT
cdr3_aa: CAWSVLSNQPQHF

clone_size: -
v_call: TRBV2
j_call: TRBJ2-7
d_call: -
cdr3_nt: TGTGCCAGCAGTGAATTAAGGACCAGCTACGAGCAGTACTTC
cdr3_aa: CASSELRTSYEQYF

clone_size: once
v_call: TRBV23-1
j_call: TRBJ2-7
d_call: -
cdr3_nt: TGCGCCAGCAGCCTACCTACGAAGTTAAACAGGGAGGTAGTTTGGGAGCAGTACTTC
cdr3_aa: CASSLPTKLNREVVWEQYF

clone_size: -
v_call: TRBV7-3
j_call: TRBJ2-7
d_call: -
cdr3_nt: TGTGCCAGCAGCCGTGGGAACTACGAGCAGTACTTC
cdr3_aa: CASSRGNYEQYF

clone_size: -
v_call: TRBV2
j_call: TRBJ2-7
d_call: TRBD1
cdr3_nt: TGTGCCAGCAGGCCGAGACAGGGGGACTCCTACGAGCAGTACTTC
cdr3_aa: CASRPRQGDSYEQYF

clone_size: few
v_call: TRBV5-1
j_call: TRBJ2-1
d_call: -
cdr3_nt: TGCGCCAGCAGCTGGTCGACCGGGACCTACAATGAGCAGTTCTTC
cdr3_aa: CASSWSTGTYNEQFF

clone_size: few
v_call: TRBV5-1
j_call: TRBJ1-2
d_call: -
cdr3_nt: TGCGCCAGCAGCGAGGCAACCGTCTATGGCTACACCTTC
cdr3_aa: CASSEATVYGYTF

clone_size: few
v_call: TRBV6-1
j_call: TRBJ1-6
d_call: TRBD1
cdr3_nt: TGTGCCAGCAGTCGCTGGACAGGGACTATGAGTTCACCCCTCCACTTT
cdr3_aa: CASSRWTGTMSSPLHF

clone_size: few
v_call: TRBV7-3
j_call: TRBJ2-7
d_call: -
cdr3_nt: TGTGCCAGCAGCTTGGGGGAGTACTTC
cdr3_aa: CASSLGEYF

clone_size: -
v_call: TRBV7-9
j_call: TRBJ1-4
d_call: -
cdr3_nt: TGTGCCAGCAGCCATGGACTGGAAAAACTGTTTTTT
cdr3_aa: CASSHGLEKLFF

clone_size: few
v_call: TRBV12-3/TRBV12-4
j_call: TRBJ2-5
d_call: -
cdr3_nt: TGTGCCACGCTATCTCGTTCCCGGGGCAAAGGGGTCCAGTACTTC
cdr3_aa: CATLSRSRGKGVQYF

clone_size: -
v_call: TRBV7-9
j_call: TRBJ2-3
d_call: TRBD2
cdr3_nt: TGTGCCATCGGGACTAGCGGGATCCTAGGTGCAGATACGCAGTATTTT
cdr3_aa: CAIGTSGILGADTQYF

clone_size: many
v_call: TRBV20-1
j_call: TRBJ2-7
d_call: TRBD2
cdr3_nt: TGCAGTGCTAGAGAAGGGACTATCTACGAGCAGTACTTC
cdr3_aa: CSAREGTIYEQYF

clone_size: many
v_call: TRBV29-1
j_call: TRBJ2-5
d_call: TRBD1
cdr3_nt: TGCAGCGTTCCTCGGGACAGCCAAGAGACCCAGTACTTC
cdr3_aa: CSVPRDSQETQYF

clone_size: -
v_call: TRBV2
j_call: TRBJ2-3
d_call: -
cdr3_nt: TGTGCCAGCAGTGAGGACAGTCTATTACCAGATACGCAGTATTTT
cdr3_aa: CASSEDSLLPDTQYF

clone_size: -
v_call: TRBV15
j_call: TRBJ2-5
d_call: -
cdr3_nt: TGTGCCACCAGCAGAGTAGCGGACGAAGAGACCCAGTACTTC
cdr3_aa: CATSRVADEETQYF

clone_size: -
v_call: TRBV12-3/TRBV12-4
j_call: TRBJ2-1
d_call: -
cdr3_nt: TGTGCCAGCAGTTTACTAGCCCGCGAGCAGTTCTTC
cdr3_aa: CASSLLAREQFF

clone_size: few
v_call: TRBV4-2
j_call: TRBJ1-5
d_call: -
cdr3_nt: TGTGCCAGCAGCCAAGATCCGGCCGGCCAGCCCCAGCATTTT
cdr3_aa: CASSQDPAGQPQHF

clone_size: few
v_call: TRBV12-3/TRBV12-4
j_call: TRBJ1-1
d_call: -
cdr3_nt: TGTGCCAGCATAATGGACAGATTCATGAACACTGAAGCTTTCTTT
cdr3_aa: CASIMDRFMNTEAFF

clone_size: -
v_call: TRBV20-1
j_call: TRBJ1-5
d_call: TRBD1
cdr3_nt: TGCAGTGCTAGACCTGGGACAGAGAGGGGCAATCAGCCCCAGCATTTT
cdr3_aa: CSARPGTERGNQPQHF

clone_size: few
v_call: TRBV27
j_call: TRBJ2-4
d_call: -
cdr3_nt: TGTGCCAGCAGTTTATCGGGCGGGCTAGCCAAAAACATTCAGTACTTC
cdr3_aa: CASSLSGGLAKNIQYF

clone_size: few
v_call: TRBV4-1
j_call: TRBJ2-1
d_call: -
cdr3_nt: TGCGCCAGCAGCCAAGTGGCTAGCCGGAGCTCCTACAATGAGCAGTTCTTC
cdr3_aa: CASSQVASRSSYNEQFF

clone_size: few
v_call: TRBV15
j_call: TRBJ2-7
d_call: TRBD1
cdr3_nt: TGTGCCACCAGCAGTTCCGGGACAGGGTGGTACGAGCAGTACTTC
cdr3_aa: CATSSSGTGWYEQYF

clone_size: few
v_call: TRBV27
j_call: TRBJ2-4
d_call: -
cdr3_nt: TGTGCCAGCAGACTGTGGGGGGGCTCGGACGCCAAAAACATTCAGTACTTC
cdr3_aa: CASRLWGGSDAKNIQYF